This TCR beta chain was profiled in a study of T cell responses to AZD1222 COVID-19 vaccine. Clones were sequenced by immunoSEQ multiplex PCR, and TCRdb holds only the in-frame ones, with some missing. The table has around 190,000 clones, about 91% seen once. The V segment lost 6 bases and the J segment 2 bases; nucleotides outside the gene matches: 4. The CDR3 contains 13 residues. This clone occurred once. Its target is unknown. Study-wide results and limits: Elevations in Spike-specific TCR breadth and depth followed administration of two AZD1222 doses.

The rearrangement joins TRBV12-3 or TRBV12-4 to TRBJ2-7; 7 bases are a match to TRBD1. Sequenced here: peripheral blood, sampled 28 days after the second AZD1222 dose. This receptor was identified in an adult who received the AZD1222 COVID-19 vaccine. The CDR3 protein is CASRPTGTYEQYF. The DNA for the CDR3 is TGTGCCAGCAGACCGACAGGGACCTACGAGCAGTACTTC.